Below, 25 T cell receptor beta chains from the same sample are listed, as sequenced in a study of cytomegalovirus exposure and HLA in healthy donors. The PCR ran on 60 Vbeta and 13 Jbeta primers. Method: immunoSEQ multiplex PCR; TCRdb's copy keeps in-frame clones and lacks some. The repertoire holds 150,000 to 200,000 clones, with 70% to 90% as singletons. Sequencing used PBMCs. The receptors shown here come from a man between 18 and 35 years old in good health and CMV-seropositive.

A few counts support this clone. The CDR3 DNA reads TGTGCCAGCAGCCAGGGGACCCATCAAGAGACCCAGTACTTC. Its protein is CASSQGTHQETQYF. The chain employs TRBV7-2 and TRBJ2-5; weak D call: TRBD1 (6 bases). The CDR3 has 14 amino acids. Germline V gene data show CDR1 as SGHTA and CDR2 as FQGNSA. V shed 5 bases and J shed 2 bases, with 12 bases lying between them.

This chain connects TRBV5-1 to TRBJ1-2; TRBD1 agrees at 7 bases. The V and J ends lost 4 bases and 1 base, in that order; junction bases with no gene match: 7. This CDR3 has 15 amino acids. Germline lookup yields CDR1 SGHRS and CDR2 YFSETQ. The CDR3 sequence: CASSRDRELNYGYTF. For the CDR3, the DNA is TGCGCCAGCAGCCGAGACAGGGAACTTAACTATGGCTACACCTTC.

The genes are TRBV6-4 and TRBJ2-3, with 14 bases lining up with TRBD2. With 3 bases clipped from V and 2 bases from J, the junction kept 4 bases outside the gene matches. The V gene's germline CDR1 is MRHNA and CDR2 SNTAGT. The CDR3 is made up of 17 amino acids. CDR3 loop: CASSEGTSGGNTDTQYF. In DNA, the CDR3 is TGTGCCAGCAGTGAGGGGACTAGCGGGGGCAACACAGATACGCAGTATTTT.

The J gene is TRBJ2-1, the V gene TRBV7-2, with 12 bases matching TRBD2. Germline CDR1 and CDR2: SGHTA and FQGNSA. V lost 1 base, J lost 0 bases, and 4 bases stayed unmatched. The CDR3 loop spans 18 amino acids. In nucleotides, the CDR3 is TGTGCCAGCAGCTTAGTGTCTAGCGGGGGGGCCTCCTACAATGAGCAGTTCTTC. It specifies CASSLVSSGGASYNEQFF.

CDR3 sequence reads: CASSQLTDRNYGYTF. For the CDR3, the DNA is TGCGCCAGCAGCCAATTAACCGACAGGAACTATGGCTACACCTTC. The chain uses TRBV4-1 and TRBJ1-2, with a weak D call TRBD1 (6 bases). Trimming shortened V by 2 bases and J by 2 bases, and 12 bases separated the two germline ends. The CDR3 runs 15 residues. Germline CDR1 is MGHRA and CDR2 is YSYEKL.

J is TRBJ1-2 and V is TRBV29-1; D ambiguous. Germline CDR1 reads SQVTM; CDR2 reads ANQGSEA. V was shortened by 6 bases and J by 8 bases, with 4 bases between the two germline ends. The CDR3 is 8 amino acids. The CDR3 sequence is CSVQGYTF. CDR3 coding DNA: TGCAGCGTGCAGGGCTACACCTTC.

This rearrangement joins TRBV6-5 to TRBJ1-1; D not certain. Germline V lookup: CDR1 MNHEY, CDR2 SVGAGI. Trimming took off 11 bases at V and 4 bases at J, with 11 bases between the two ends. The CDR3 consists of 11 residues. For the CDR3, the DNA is TGTGCCGCTAGGGAGGGCACTGAAGCTTTCTTT. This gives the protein CAAREGTEAFF.

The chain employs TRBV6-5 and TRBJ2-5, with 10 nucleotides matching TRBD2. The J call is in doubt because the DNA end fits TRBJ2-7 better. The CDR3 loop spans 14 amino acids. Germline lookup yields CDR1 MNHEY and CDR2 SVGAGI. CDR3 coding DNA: TGTGCCAGCCGACTAGCGGGCCCCTCCTACGAGCAGTACTTC. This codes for CASRLAGPSYEQYF.

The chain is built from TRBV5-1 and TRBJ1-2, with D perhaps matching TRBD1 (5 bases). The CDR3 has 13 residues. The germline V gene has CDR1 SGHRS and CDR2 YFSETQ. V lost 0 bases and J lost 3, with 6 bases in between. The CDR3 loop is CASSLDRYYGYTF. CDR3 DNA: TGCGCCAGCAGCTTGGACAGGTACTATGGCTACACCTTC.

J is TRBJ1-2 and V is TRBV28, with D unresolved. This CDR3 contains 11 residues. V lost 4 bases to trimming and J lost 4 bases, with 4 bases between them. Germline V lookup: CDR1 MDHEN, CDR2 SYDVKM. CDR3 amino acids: CASSSRYGYTF. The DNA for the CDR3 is TGTGCCAGCAGTTCCCGCTATGGCTACACCTTC.

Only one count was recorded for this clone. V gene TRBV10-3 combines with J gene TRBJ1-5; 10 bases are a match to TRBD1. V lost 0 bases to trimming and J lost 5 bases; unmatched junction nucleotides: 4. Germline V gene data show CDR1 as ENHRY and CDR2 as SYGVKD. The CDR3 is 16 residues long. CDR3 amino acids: CAISESPTGGDQPQHF. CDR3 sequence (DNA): TGTGCCATCAGTGAGTCGCCGACAGGGGGCGATCAGCCCCAGCATTTT.

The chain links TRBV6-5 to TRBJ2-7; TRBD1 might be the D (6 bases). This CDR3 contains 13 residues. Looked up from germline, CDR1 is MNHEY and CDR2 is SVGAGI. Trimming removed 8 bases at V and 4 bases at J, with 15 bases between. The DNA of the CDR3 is TGTGCCAGCCGAGACAGGCTTGTGTACGAGCAGTACTTC. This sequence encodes CASRDRLVYEQYF.

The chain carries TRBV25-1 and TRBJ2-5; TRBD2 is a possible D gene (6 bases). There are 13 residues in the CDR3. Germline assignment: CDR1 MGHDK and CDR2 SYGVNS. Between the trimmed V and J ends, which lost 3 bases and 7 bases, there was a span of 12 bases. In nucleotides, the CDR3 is TGTGCCAGCAGTGAGTTGGACGGGGGGACCCAGTACTTC. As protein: CASSELDGGTQYF.

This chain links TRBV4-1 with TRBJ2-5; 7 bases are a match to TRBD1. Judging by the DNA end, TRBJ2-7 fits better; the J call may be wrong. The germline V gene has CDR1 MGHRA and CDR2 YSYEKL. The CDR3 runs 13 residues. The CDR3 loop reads CASSLGQTYEQYF. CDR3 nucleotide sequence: TGCGCCAGCAGCCTGGGACAGACCTACGAGCAGTACTTC.

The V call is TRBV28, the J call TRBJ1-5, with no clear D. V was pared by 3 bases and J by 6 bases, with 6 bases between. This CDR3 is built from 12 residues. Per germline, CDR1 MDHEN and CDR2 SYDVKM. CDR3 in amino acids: CASSFLVQPQHF. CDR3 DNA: TGTGCCAGCAGTTTTTTAGTTCAGCCCCAGCATTTT.

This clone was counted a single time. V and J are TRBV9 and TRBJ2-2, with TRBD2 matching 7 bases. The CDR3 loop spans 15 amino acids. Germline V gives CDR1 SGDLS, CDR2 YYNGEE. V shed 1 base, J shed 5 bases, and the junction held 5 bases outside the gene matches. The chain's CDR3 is CASSVLGGGTGELFF. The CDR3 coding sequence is TGTGCCAGCAGCGTACTCGGCGGGGGTACCGGGGAGCTGTTTTTT. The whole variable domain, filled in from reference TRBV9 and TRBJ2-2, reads DSGVTQTPKHLITATGQRVTLRCSPRSGDLSVYWYQQSLDQGLQFLIQYYNGEERAKGNILERFSAQQFPDLHSELNLSSLELGDSALYFCASSVLGGGTGELFFGEGSRLTVL.

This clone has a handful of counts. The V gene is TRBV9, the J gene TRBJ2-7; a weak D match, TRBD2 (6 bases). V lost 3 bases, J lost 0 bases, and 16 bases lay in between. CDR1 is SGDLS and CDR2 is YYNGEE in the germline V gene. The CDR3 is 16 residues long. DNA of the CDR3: TGTGCCAGCAGCGCAGACCTCGGGGGAGGCTCCTACGAGCAGTACTTC. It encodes CASSADLGGGSYEQYF.

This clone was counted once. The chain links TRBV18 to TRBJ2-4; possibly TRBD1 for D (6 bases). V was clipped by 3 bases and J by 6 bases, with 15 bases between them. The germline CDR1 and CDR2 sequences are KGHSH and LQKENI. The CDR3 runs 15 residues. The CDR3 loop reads CASSPITGLANIQYF. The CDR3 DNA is TGTGCCAGCTCACCTATTACAGGGTTAGCAAACATTCAGTACTTC.

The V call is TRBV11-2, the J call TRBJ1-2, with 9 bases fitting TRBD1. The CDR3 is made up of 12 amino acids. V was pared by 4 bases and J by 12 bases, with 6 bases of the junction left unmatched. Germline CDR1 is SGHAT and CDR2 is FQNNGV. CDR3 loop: CASSSGQGSDTF. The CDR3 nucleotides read TGTGCCAGCAGCTCGGGACAGGGTAGTGACACCTTC. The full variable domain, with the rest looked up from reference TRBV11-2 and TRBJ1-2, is EAGVAQSPRYKIIEKRQSVAFWCNPISGHATLYWYQQILGQGPKLLIQFQNNGVVDDSQLPKDRFSAERLKGVDSTLKIQPAKLEDSAVYLCASSSGQGSDTFGSGTRLTVV.

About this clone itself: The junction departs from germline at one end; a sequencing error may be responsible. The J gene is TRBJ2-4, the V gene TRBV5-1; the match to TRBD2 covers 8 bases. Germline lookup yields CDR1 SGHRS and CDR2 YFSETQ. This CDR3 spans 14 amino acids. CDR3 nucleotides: TGCGCCAGCAGCTACGCGGGGGGAGCAAACAGTCAGTACTTC. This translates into CASSYAGGANSQYF.

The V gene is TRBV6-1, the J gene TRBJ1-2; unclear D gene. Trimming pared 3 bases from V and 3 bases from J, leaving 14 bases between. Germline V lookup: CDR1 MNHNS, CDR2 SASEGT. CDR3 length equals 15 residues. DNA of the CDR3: TGTGCCAGCAGTGACCTTGAGGGTTGGGACTATGGCTACACCTTC. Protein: CASSDLEGWDYGYTF.

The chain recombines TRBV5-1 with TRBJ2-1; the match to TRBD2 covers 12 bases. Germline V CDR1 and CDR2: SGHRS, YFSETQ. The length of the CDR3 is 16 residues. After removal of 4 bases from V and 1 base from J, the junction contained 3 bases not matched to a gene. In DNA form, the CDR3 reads TGCGCCAGCAGCAGTACTAGCGGGGGGTCCTACAATGAGCAGTTCTTC. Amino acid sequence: CASSSTSGGSYNEQFF.

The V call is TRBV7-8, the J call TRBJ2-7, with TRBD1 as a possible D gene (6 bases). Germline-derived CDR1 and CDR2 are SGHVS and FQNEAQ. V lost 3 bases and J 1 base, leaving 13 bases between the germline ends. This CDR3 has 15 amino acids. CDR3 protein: CASSFFGQSSYEQYF. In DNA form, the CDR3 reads TGTGCCAGCAGCTTTTTCGGACAGTCGTCCTACGAGCAGTACTTC.

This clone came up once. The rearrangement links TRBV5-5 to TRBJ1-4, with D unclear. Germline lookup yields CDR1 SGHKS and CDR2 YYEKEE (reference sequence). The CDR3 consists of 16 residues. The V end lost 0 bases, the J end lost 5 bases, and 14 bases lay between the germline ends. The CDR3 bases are TGTGCCAGCAGCTTGGGGTGGTCGAGTCCCAATGAAAAACTGTTTTTT. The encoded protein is CASSLGWSSPNEKLFF. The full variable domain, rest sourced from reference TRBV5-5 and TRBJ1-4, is DAGVTQSPTHLIKTRGQQVTLRCSPISGHKSVSWYQQVLGQGPQFIFQYYEKEERGRGNFPDRFSARQFPNYSSELNVNALLLGDSALYLCASSLGWSSPNEKLFFGSGTQLSVL.

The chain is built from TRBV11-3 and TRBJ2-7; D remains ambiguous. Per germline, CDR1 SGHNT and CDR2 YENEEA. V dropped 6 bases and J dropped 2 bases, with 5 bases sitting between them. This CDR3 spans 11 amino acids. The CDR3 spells CASRPTYEQYF. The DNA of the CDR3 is TGTGCCAGCAGACCTACCTACGAGCAGTACTTC.